Listed here are 21 T cell receptor beta chains from one sample, sequenced in a study of blood T cell repertoires in COVID-19. Profiled with immunoSEQ multiplex PCR; TCRdb holds only in-frame clones, not every one. The profile shows about 240,000 clones, roughly 90% of them singletons. Sequenced: PBMCs or T cells enriched from blood (not recorded which). These receptors all come from a woman in her twenties or thirties who had recovered from COVID-19.

The chain links TRBV18 to TRBJ2-1; tentative D call: TRBD1 (5 bases). Germline V gene lookup returns CDR1 KGHSH and CDR2 LQKENI. The CDR3 length is 14 residues. V was pared by 4 bases and J by 4 bases, with 11 bases between. The CDR3 here is CASSRGSLYNEQFF. CDR3 sequence (DNA): TGTGCCAGCTCACGGGGCAGTTTATACAATGAGCAGTTCTTC.

The chain joins TRBV28 to TRBJ2-7; 10 bases map to TRBD1. The CDR3 consists of 14 residues. Trimming took 5 bases from V and 2 from J; bases not matched to a gene: 3. From germline, CDR1 is MDHEN and CDR2 SYDVKM. The CDR3 reads CASSIGTGAYEQYF. The DNA for the CDR3 is TGTGCCAGCAGTATCGGGACAGGGGCCTACGAGCAGTACTTC. Supplemented by reference TRBV28 and TRBJ2-7, the full variable domain reads DVKVTQSSRYLVKRTGEKVFLECVQDMDHENMFWYRQDPGLGLRLIYFSYDVKMKEKGDIPEGYSVSREKKERFSLILESASTNQTSMYLCASSIGTGAYEQYFGPGTRLTVT.

The rearrangement links TRBV28 to TRBJ1-2, with D possibly TRBD1 on 6 matching bases. The V gene's germline CDR1 is MDHEN and CDR2 SYDVKM. V dropped 6 bases and J dropped 2 bases, with 16 bases sitting between them. The CDR3 runs 15 residues. This CDR3 reads CASRDQGTGNYGYTF. As DNA, the CDR3 is TGTGCCAGCAGGGACCAGGGGACGGGCAACTATGGCTACACCTTC.

The chain couples TRBV4-3 to TRBJ2-1, with a weak D call TRBD2 (6 bases). This CDR3 spans 15 amino acids. From germline, CDR1 is LGHNA and CDR2 YSLEER. Deletions cut 4 bases from V and 3 bases from J, with 13 bases between. CDR3: CASSRSSAFYNEQFF. CDR3 DNA: TGCGCCAGCAGCCGCTCTAGCGCCTTCTACAATGAGCAGTTCTTC.

The V and J genes are TRBV6-5 and TRBJ1-2, with TRBD1 identical over 8 bases. Unmatched junction bases numbered 14, after V lost 8 bases and J lost 6 bases. The CDR3 has 15 amino acids. Germline assignment: CDR1 MNHEY and CDR2 SVGAGI. The CDR3 is CASRATGVGLDGYTF. The CDR3 DNA follows: TGTGCCAGCCGGGCGACAGGGGTCGGGCTAGATGGCTACACCTTC.

The chain uses TRBV7-2 and TRBJ1-1; no firm D call. Germline CDR1 reads SGHTA; CDR2 reads FQGNSA. The V end lost 5 bases, the J end lost 1 base, and 11 bases lay between the germline ends. The CDR3 has 14 amino acids. The chain's CDR3 is CASSRMAQNTEAFF. The CDR3 nucleotides are TGTGCCAGCAGCCGCATGGCTCAGAACACTGAAGCTTTCTTT.

The rearrangement joins TRBV2 to TRBJ1-1; D is uncertain. Trimming stripped 7 bases from V and 3 bases from J, with 9 bases between. Germline V gene lookup returns CDR1 SNHLY and CDR2 FYNNEI. This CDR3 has 12 amino acids. The CDR3 spells CASNTRYTEAFF. As DNA, the CDR3 is TGTGCCAGCAATACGAGATACACTGAAGCTTTCTTT.

This sequence joins TRBV7-8 and TRBJ2-3; the match to TRBD2 covers 9 bases. V gave up 2 bases and J gave up 2 bases; unmatched junction bases: 5. This CDR3 region has 16 residues. Germline V gene sequence: CDR1 SGHVS, CDR2 FQNEAQ. For the CDR3, the DNA is TGTGCCAGCAGCTTACTAGCGGGACCCCTCACAGATACGCAGTATTTT. Its translation is CASSLLAGPLTDTQYF.

CDR3 loop: CASSPGPGGYTF. CDR3 bases: TGTGCCAGCAGCCCTGGACCGGGGGGCTACACCTTC. The V gene is TRBV7-2, the J gene TRBJ1-2; D unclear. This CDR3 contains 12 residues. Trimming took 5 bases from V and 8 from J, leaving 12 bases between them. The V gene's germline CDR1 is SGHTA and CDR2 FQGNSA.

This rearrangement joins TRBV4-1 to TRBJ1-5, with TRBD1 matching 8 bases. The CDR3 spans 16 residues. The V gene end was trimmed by 0 bases and the J gene end by 9 bases; junction bases not matched to a gene: 10. Germline values: CDR1 MGHRA, CDR2 YSYEKL. CDR3 coding DNA: TGCGCCAGCAGCCAAGACCCGACAGGGGTCGTTCGGCCCCAGCATTTT. Encoded protein: CASSQDPTGVVRPQHF.

V and J are TRBV28 and TRBJ1-1, with 9 bases that match TRBD1. V shed 6 bases and J 9 bases; nucleotides not matched to a gene: 8. Germline CDR1 reads MDHEN; CDR2 reads SYDVKM. This CDR3 comprises 13 residues. The DNA of the CDR3 is TGTGCCAGCAGCCCCACAGGGGGCCCTAAAGCTTTCTTT. This codes for CASSPTGGPKAFF.

The chain recombines TRBV9 with TRBJ1-1, with D perhaps TRBD1 (5 bases). Germline V lookup: CDR1 SGDLS, CDR2 YYNGEE. Deletions cut 3 bases from V and 1 base from J, with 16 bases between. The CDR3 extends over 16 amino acids. For the CDR3, the DNA is TGTGCCAGCAGCGAGCTCCCTGGGGGGGGGAACACTGAAGCTTTCTTT. This encodes CASSELPGGGNTEAFF. Using reference TRBV9 and TRBJ1-1 for the parts outside the CDR3, the full variable domain is DSGVTQTPKHLITATGQRVTLRCSPRSGDLSVYWYQQSLDQGLQFLIQYYNGEERAKGNILERFSAQQFPDLHSELNLSSLELGDSALYFCASSELPGGGNTEAFFGQGTRLTVV.

This sequence joins TRBV9 and TRBJ1-3; D call uncertain. This CDR3 has 15 residues. The germline gives CDR1 SGDLS, CDR2 YYNGEE. The ends were cut back, 0 bases at V and 0 bases at J, with 7 bases in the middle. As DNA, the CDR3 is TGTGCCAGCAGCGTAGGGGCCCACTCTGGAAACACCATATATTTT. Translation: CASSVGAHSGNTIYF.

This sequence joins TRBV4-1 and TRBJ2-1; 10 positions agree with TRBD2. Germline lookup yields CDR1 MGHRA and CDR2 YSYEKL. This CDR3 region has 16 residues. V was clipped by 4 bases and J by 7 bases; unmatched bases: 10. The CDR3 nucleotides are TGCGCCAGCAGCCCCTATCGGGCTAGCGGGAGTAATGAGCAGTTCTTC. Its protein product is CASSPYRASGSNEQFF.

The chain uses TRBV28 and TRBJ1-2, with 7 bases matching TRBD1. Trimming removed 10 bases from V and 4 bases from J; junction bases left unmatched: 18. CDR1 is MDHEN, CDR2 SYDVKM, per germline. There are 16 residues in the CDR3. The CDR3 here is CATIGDDRVRGYGYTF. The CDR3 nucleotides read TGTGCCACCATAGGGGACGACAGGGTTCGGGGCTATGGCTACACCTTC.

This clone came up a few times. The chain uses TRBV9 and TRBJ1-3, with 7 nucleotides matching TRBD1. Germline V gene data show CDR1 as SGDLS and CDR2 as YYNGEE. V was pared by 2 bases and J by 4 bases, with 6 bases of the junction left unmatched. The CDR3 has 15 amino acids. The CDR3 spells CASSVRQGVGNTIYF. Written as DNA, the CDR3 is TGTGCCAGCAGCGTGCGACAGGGAGTAGGAAACACCATATATTTT.

V is TRBV19 and J is TRBJ1-6; weak D call: TRBD1 (5 bases). Trimming removed 4 bases from V and 7 bases from J, with 11 bases in between. There are 14 residues in the CDR3. CDR1 is LNHDA and CDR2 is SQIVND in the germline V gene (reference sequence). CDR3 loop: CASSTPRENSPLHF. The CDR3 bases are TGTGCCAGTAGTACGCCCAGGGAAAATTCACCCCTCCACTTT.

The V call is TRBV4-3, the J call TRBJ2-1, with a possible D match to TRBD1 (6 bases). V lost 1 base, J lost 8 bases, and 18 bases lay in between. This CDR3 is 16 amino acids long. From germline, CDR1 is LGHNA and CDR2 YSLEER. The CDR3 spells CASSQALDSSSHEQFF. The DNA for the CDR3 is TGCGCCAGCAGCCAAGCCCTGGACAGTAGCTCGCATGAGCAGTTCTTC.

This clone was found once. J is TRBJ2-7 and V is TRBV6-5; 8 bases line up with TRBD1. Germline CDR1 reads MNHEY; CDR2 reads SVGAGI. J was trimmed by 7 bases and V by 2 bases; bases with no gene match: 7. The CDR3 runs 14 residues. The DNA of the CDR3 is TGTGCCAGCAGTTACGACAGGGGACTTGGGGAGCAGTACTTC. Protein: CASSYDRGLGEQYF.

This chain uses TRBV18 with TRBJ1-5; TRBD1 agrees at 7 bases. This CDR3 has 17 residues. Trimming cost V 3 bases and J 1 base; bases outside gene matches: 9. Germline V gives CDR1 KGHSH, CDR2 LQKENI. The CDR3 sequence: CASSPEGGSSSNQPQHF. The CDR3 DNA reads as TGTGCCAGCTCACCCGAAGGGGGCTCCAGCAGCAATCAGCCCCAGCATTTT.

The chain couples TRBV7-6 to TRBJ2-1; 9 positions match TRBD2. Unmatched junction bases numbered 7, after V lost 0 bases and J lost 16 bases. Germline CDR1 reads SGHVS; CDR2 reads FNYEAQ. The CDR3 has 13 amino acids. The CDR3: CASSLARREGLFF. CDR3 bases: TGTGCCAGCAGCTTAGCAAGGCGGGAGGGCCTCTTCTTC.